This is a list of T cell receptor beta chains from one sample in a study of blood T cells in healthy people across ages. MiXCR was run by TCRdb on the 5' RACE reads, yielding one entry per CDR3 protein. This sample has 600,000 or so distinct CDR3 sequences, with about 30% found just once. Sequencing was carried out using blood. Receptors were obtained from a woman older than 75 in good health. Each CDR3 is given with its conserved first and last residue. The order of the fields is clone size, D gene, V gene, J gene, CDR3 DNA, CDR3 protein. D genes are given only for firm matches. Expanded clones get a size class; other rows say once, few or many, or leave the size out.

many	TRBD2	TRBV7-2	TRBJ2-5	TGTGCCAGCAGCTTAGAAGCTATTGGGACTAGTCAGTACTTC	CASSLEAIGTSQYF
many	TRBD1	TRBV3-1	TRBJ2-7	TGTGCCAGCAGCCCCGGGACAGGGATCAACGAGCAGTACTTC	CASSPGTGINEQYF
few	.	TRBV30	TRBJ2-6	TGTGCCTGGACCGCGGGTGCTATGACCAACGTCCTGACTTTC	CAWTAGAMTNVLTF
few	.	TRBV7-6	TRBJ2-5	TGTGCCAGCAGCTTAGCCGCCCTAGCCCAAACGAAGGAGACCCAGTACTTC	CASSLAALAQTKETQYF
many	TRBD2	TRBV28	TRBJ2-5	TGTGCCAGCAGCCCCCTTCAGCGGGGGGGAGAGACCCAGTACTTC	CASSPLQRGGETQYF
.	TRBD1	TRBV6-6	TRBJ1-2	TGTGCCAGCGAAAGGGACAGCCGACAAACCTATGGCTACACCTTC	CASERDSRQTYGYTF
few	TRBD1	TRBV5-6	TRBJ1-2	TGTGCCAGCAGACCCCGGGACAGAAATGGCTACACCTTC	CASRPRDRNGYTF
many	.	TRBV6-1	TRBJ2-7	TGTGCCAGCACCCCGGCTGACAGCTCCTACGAGCAGTACTTC	CASTPADSSYEQYF
.	.	TRBV20-1	TRBJ1-1	TGCAGTGCTACCGGGGGGGTACTTGGAGCTTTCTTT	CSATGGVLGAFF
many	TRBD1	TRBV6-2/TRBV6-3	TRBJ2-3	TGTGCCAGCACCATGACAGGGGAGTGGTCAGATACGCAGTATTTT	CASTMTGEWSDTQYF
few	TRBD2	TRBV6-1	TRBJ2-2	TGTGCCAGCACCGGACTAGCGGGGGCCTCCGGCACCGGGGAGCTGTTTTTT	CASTGLAGASGTGELFF
few	.	TRBV7-2	TRBJ2-7	TGTGCCAGCAGCCCCGACCACTACGAGCAGTACTTC	CASSPDHYEQYF
.	.	TRBV18	TRBJ1-2	TGTGCCGGCTCACCAGCGGGTGATGGCTACACCTTC	CAGSPAGDGYTF
.	.	TRBV27	TRBJ1-5	TGTACCAGCAGTCCAGCGGGGGCCAATCAGCCCCAGCATTTT	CTSSPAGANQPQHF
many	.	TRBV27	TRBJ2-7	TGTGCCAGCAGTTTATCGTGGGCCGGGGGCCAGTACGAGCAGTACTTC	CASSLSWAGGQYEQYF
.	TRBD2	TRBV20-1	TRBJ2-1	TGCAGTGGGTTTGGGACTAGCGGGGGTGATGAGCAGTTCTTC	CSGFGTSGGDEQFF